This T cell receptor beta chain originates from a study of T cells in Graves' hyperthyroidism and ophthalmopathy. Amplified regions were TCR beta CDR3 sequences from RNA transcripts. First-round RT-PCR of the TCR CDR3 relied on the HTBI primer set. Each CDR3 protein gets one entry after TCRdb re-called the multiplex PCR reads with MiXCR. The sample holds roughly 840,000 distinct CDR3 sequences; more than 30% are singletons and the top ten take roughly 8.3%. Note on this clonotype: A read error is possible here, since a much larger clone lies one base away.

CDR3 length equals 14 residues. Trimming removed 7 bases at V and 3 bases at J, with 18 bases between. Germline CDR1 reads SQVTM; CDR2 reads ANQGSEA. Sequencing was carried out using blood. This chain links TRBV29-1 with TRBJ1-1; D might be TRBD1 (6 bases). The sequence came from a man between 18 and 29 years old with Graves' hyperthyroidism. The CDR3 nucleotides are TGCAGCGCCCCGAGGGGAGGGGGGGACACTGAAGCTTTCTTT. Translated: CSAPRGGGDTEAFF.